This TCR beta chain was sequenced for a study of CD8+ T cells in alopecia areata. Overall study context: Administration of oral tofacitinib to treated patients was at 5 to 10 mg twice daily. Study results and limitations: Compared with normal scalp, lesional scalp had higher clonality and more expanded CD8+ clones. A single nonresponder leaves the baseline CD8+ expansion link to response uncertain.

Germline-derived CDR1 and CDR2 are SQVTM and ANQGSEA. Trimming took off 5 bases at V and 0 bases at J, with 14 bases between the two ends. This CDR3 is built from 16 residues. Treatment specified: oral pan-JAK inhibitor, 5-10 mg twice daily. The sequencing template was cDNA reverse transcribed from extracted RNA. Some clones are missing from TCRdb's copy, which holds only in-frame ones; the method was immunoSEQ multiplex PCR. This table holds 70,000 or so clones, over 25% found once. Only one count was recorded for this clone. Its antigen is unidentified. Material: CD8+ T cells sorted from blood, obtained at week 4, from a patient treated with tofacitinib. V gene TRBV29-1 combines with J gene TRBJ2-6, with D perhaps given as TRBD1 or TRBD2 (5 bases each). The source of this sequence is a human donor with alopecia areata. The CDR3 here is CSVYIDSGSGANVLTF. CDR3 coding DNA: TGCAGCGTTTATATTGACAGCGGCTCTGGGGCCAACGTCCTGACTTTC.